A selection of T cell receptor beta chains follows, all from one sample in a study of blood T cell repertoires in COVID-19. Method: immunoSEQ multiplex PCR; TCRdb's copy keeps in-frame clones and lacks some. Of 200,000 to 300,000 clones in the sample, about 88% are singletons; the top ten hold approximately 3.8%. The sample taken for sequencing was peripheral blood. These receptors originate from a man aged 55 to 69 who had recovered from COVID-19. CDR3s include the opening cysteine and the closing phenylalanine or tryptophan. The order of the fields is J gene, D gene, clone size, V gene, CDR3 protein, CDR3 DNA. The D gene is left open where the match is weak. Clone size is given for some rows only: seen once, a few or many times, or a class if the clone is expanded.

TRBJ1-2 - once TRBV9 CASSPQTAQEANYGYTF TGTGCCAGCAGCCCCCAGACAGCCCAAGAGGCTAACTATGGCTACACCTTC
TRBJ1-2 - - TRBV30 CAWSVPGHPSYGYTF TGTGCCTGGAGTGTACCGGGACACCCGTCTTATGGCTACACCTTC
TRBJ2-3 - - TRBV7-2 CASSLGWGGFGDTQYF TGTGCCAGCAGCTTAGGGTGGGGGGGCTTTGGAGATACGCAGTATTTT
TRBJ2-1 - - TRBV11-3 CASSLNGRDSSYNEQFF TGTGCCAGCAGCTTAAATGGGCGGGATAGCTCCTACAATGAGCAGTTCTTC
TRBJ1-1 - - TRBV6-5 CASSYGPRGVNTEAFF TGTGCCAGCAGTTACGGCCCCCGGGGGGTGAACACTGAAGCTTTCTTT
TRBJ2-7 TRBD2 - TRBV9 CASGVGLAGSYEQYF TGTGCCAGCGGGGTCGGGCTAGCGGGCTCCTACGAGCAGTACTTC
TRBJ2-5 - once TRBV10-1 CASSESVGGETQYF TGCGCCAGCAGTGAGTCTGTCGGGGGAGAGACCCAGTACTTC
TRBJ2-7 - - TRBV5-3 CARSRFQGGEPFPYEQYF TGTGCCAGAAGCCGTTTTCAAGGAGGGGAGCCCTTCCCCTACGAGCAGTACTTC
TRBJ1-2 TRBD1 once TRBV24-1 CATSDTGQGWGYTF TGTGCCACCAGTGACACGGGACAGGGCTGGGGCTACACCTTC
TRBJ1-2 - once TRBV12-3/TRBV12-4 CASSLEGNYTF TGTGCCAGCAGTTTAGAGGGGAACTACACCTTC
TRBJ2-1 TRBD1 - TRBV15 CATSADRGINEQFF TGTGCCACCAGCGCCGACAGGGGTATAAATGAGCAGTTCTTC
TRBJ2-7 TRBD1 - TRBV3-1/TRBV3-2 CASIIRQGANYEQYF TGTGCCAGCATCATCAGACAGGGGGCTAACTACGAGCAGTACTTC
TRBJ2-6 TRBD1 once TRBV19 CASNQGVSGANVLTF TGTGCCAGTAATCAGGGGGTCTCTGGGGCCAACGTCCTGACTTTC
TRBJ2-2 - - TRBV7-8 CATGGTGNTGELFF TGTGCCACCGGGGGAACGGGGAACACCGGGGAGCTGTTTTTT
TRBJ2-7 - - TRBV21-1 CASSKAREGAHEQYF TGTGCCAGCAGCAAAGCGCGGGAGGGGGCTCACGAGCAGTACTTC
TRBJ1-5 TRBD1 - TRBV6-1 CASSESGGQGHQPQHF TGTGCCAGCAGCGAAAGTGGGGGACAGGGTCATCAGCCCCAGCATTTT
TRBJ2-7 - - TRBV5-6 CASSYRDMSYEQYF TGTGCCAGCAGCTACAGGGACATGAGCTACGAGCAGTACTTC
TRBJ2-2 TRBD1 - TRBV9 CASSAPRDRADTGELFF TGTGCCAGCAGCGCGCCCCGGGACAGGGCAGACACCGGGGAGCTGTTTTTT
TRBJ2-7 - - TRBV5-1 CASGANGGREQYF TGCGCCAGCGGGGCCAACGGGGGAAGGGAGCAGTACTTC
TRBJ1-1 - - TRBV21-1 CASDRGTEAFF TGTGCCAGCGACAGAGGCACTGAAGCTTTCTTT
TRBJ2-5 - - TRBV11-2 CASSLRREETQYF TGTGCCAGCAGCCTTAGGCGGGAAGAGACCCAGTACTTC
TRBJ2-2 - once TRBV13 CASSLAPGPPEELFF TGTGCCAGCAGCTTAGCCCCGGGTCCCCCAGAAGAGCTGTTTTTT
TRBJ2-7 - - TRBV27 CASSFRIGGAAYEQYF TGTGCCAGCAGTTTTCGGATTGGGGGCGCCGCCTACGAGCAGTACTTC
TRBJ1-6 TRBD1 - TRBV7-6 CASSPAGTGGKPLHF TGTGCCAGCAGTCCGGCGGGGACAGGGGGGAAGCCCCTCCACTTT
TRBJ2-7 - - TRBV4-2 CASSQDDRTAYEQYF TGTGCCAGCAGCCAAGACGACAGGACAGCCTACGAGCAGTACTTC
TRBJ1-2 - - TRBV13 CASSLAGESGYTF TGTGCCAGCAGCCTCGCGGGGGAGAGTGGCTACACCTTC
TRBJ2-3 TRBD2 - TRBV14 CASSPPGLAGGQREQYF TGTGCCAGCAGCCCTCCCGGACTAGCGGGGGGACAACGGGAGCAGTATTTT
TRBJ2-2 - once TRBV7-2 CASSPRTVTGELFF TGTGCCAGCAGCCCCCGGACAGTGACCGGGGAGCTGTTTTTT